The 21 T cell receptor beta chains below come from one sample, sequenced in a study of CD8+ T cells in alopecia areata. The treatment was: oral pan-JAK inhibitor, 5-10 mg twice daily. RNA extraction and reverse transcription yielded cDNA as sequencing template. The method was immunoSEQ multiplex PCR; TCRdb's version includes in-frame clones alone and lacks a portion of them. This sample has over 150,000 clones, with 60% found just once. The sample in question was CD4+ T cells sorted from blood, obtained at week 4, from a patient treated with tofacitinib. The receptors shown here come from a human donor with alopecia areata.

This rearrangement joins TRBV20-1 to TRBJ2-7, with a possible D match to TRBD1 (5 bases). The CDR3 is made up of 11 amino acids. Trimming pared 7 bases from V and 6 bases from J, leaving 13 bases between. In germline, CDR1 is DFQATT, CDR2 SNEGSKA (reference sequence). CDR3 region: CSGAKRGEQYF. DNA for the CDR3: TGCAGTGGGGCCAAAAGGGGCGAGCAGTACTTC.

Turning to this clone: The DNA is left out, because the CDR3 cannot be placed on it with certainty; the CDR3 is given as TCRdb lists it. The gene calls are TRBV30 and TRBJ2-7; the table's D call TRBD1 went unverified against the DNA. The CDR3 length equals 13 residues, ends included. Germline lookup yields CDR1 GTSNPN and CDR2 SVGIG (reference sequence). The CDR3 here is CAWSVAPGTATGF.

This clone occurred a few times. The chain carries TRBV29-1 and TRBJ1-1, with D uncertain. Trimming removed 6 bases at V and 0 bases at J, with 20 bases between. The germline gives CDR1 SQVTM, CDR2 ANQGSEA. The CDR3 is made up of 16 amino acids. The CDR3 reads CSVDPQEVGLNTEAFF. In DNA form, the CDR3 reads TGCAGCGTGGACCCCCAAGAGGTAGGACTGAACACTGAAGCTTTCTTT.

This sequence joins TRBV2 and TRBJ2-5, with TRBD1 identical over 7 bases. Germline loops: CDR1 SNHLY, CDR2 FYNNEI. Unmatched junction bases numbered 5, after V lost 6 bases and J lost 4 bases. The CDR3 length is 13 residues. This CDR3 is CASRRQGRETQYF. The CDR3 DNA is TGTGCCAGCAGACGACAGGGTAGAGAGACCCAGTACTTC.

V and J are TRBV30 and TRBJ1-2, with D perhaps TRBD1 (5 bases). Germline CDR1 reads GTSNPN; CDR2 reads SVGIG (reference sequence). V lost 3 bases and J 8 bases, leaving 13 bases between the germline ends. This CDR3 is built from 12 residues. CDR3: CAWRNPGAGYTF. For the CDR3, the DNA is TGTGCCTGGAGAAACCCCGGGGCAGGCTACACCTTC.

J is TRBJ2-7 and V is TRBV25-1; 7 bases line up with TRBD2. This CDR3 region has 14 residues. After removal of 6 bases from V and 1 base from J, the junction contained 6 bases not matched to a gene. CDR1 is MGHDK and CDR2 is SYGVNS in the germline V gene. This chain's CDR3 is CASSPPGGSYEQYF. CDR3 in DNA: TGTGCCAGCAGCCCTCCGGGGGGTTCCTACGAGCAGTACTTC.

Only a few counts were recorded for this clone. V gene TRBV9 combines with J gene TRBJ2-4; D remains unclear. This CDR3 contains 15 residues. Trimming pared 4 bases from V and 3 bases from J, leaving 14 bases between. The germline CDR1 and CDR2 sequences are SGDLS and YYNGEE. The CDR3 region is CASSSEPLDKNIQYF. The CDR3 DNA reads TGTGCCAGCAGCTCCGAGCCCTTAGACAAAAACATTCAGTACTTC.

The chain couples TRBV5-6 to TRBJ2-5, with D maybe TRBD2 (5 bases). Trimming took off 1 base at V and 7 bases at J, with 5 bases between the two ends. There are 11 residues in the CDR3. The V gene's germline CDR1 is SGHDT and CDR2 YYEEEE. CDR3 coding DNA: TGTGCCAGCAGCTTGCGGGGGACCCAGTACTTC. This gives the protein CASSLRGTQYF.

The chain carries TRBV29-1 and TRBJ2-7; a possible D gene is TRBD2 (6 bases). Trimming cost V 7 bases and J 4 bases, with 17 bases left between them. In germline, CDR1 is SQVTM, CDR2 ANQGSEA. This CDR3 region has 13 residues. CDR3 amino acids: CSATGSGLYEQYF. As DNA, the CDR3 is TGCAGCGCTACAGGTAGCGGCCTGTACGAGCAGTACTTC.

The chain recombines TRBV4-1 with TRBJ1-2; 10 bases are a match to TRBD1. V gave up 0 bases and J gave up 2 bases; unmatched junction bases: 3. CDR1 and CDR2 from the germline V gene are MGHRA and YSYEKL. The CDR3 has 16 amino acids. The DNA of the CDR3 is TGCGCCAGCAGCCAAGACGGGACAGGGGCAAACTATGGCTACACCTTC. Translation: CASSQDGTGANYGYTF.

This clone was picked up a small number of times. The rearrangement uses TRBV11-1 and TRBJ1-2, with 9 positions matching TRBD1. The CDR3 has 15 residues. The germline gives CDR1 SGHAT, CDR2 FQDESV (reference sequence). The V segment lost 5 bases and the J segment 3 bases; nucleotides outside the gene matches: 7. CDR3 nucleotide sequence: TGTGCCAGCAGCGTAAACAGGGGGCTCGACTATGGCTACACCTTC. This gives the protein CASSVNRGLDYGYTF.

The genes are TRBV7-2 and TRBJ1-3; D gene ambiguous. V lost 1 base and J 0 bases, leaving 13 bases between the germline ends. Looked up from germline, CDR1 is SGHTA and CDR2 is FQGNSA. The CDR3 covers 17 residues. Here the CDR3 reads CASSLGPGRVSGNTIYF. CDR3 sequence (DNA): TGTGCCAGCAGCTTAGGCCCCGGGAGAGTCTCTGGAAACACCATATATTTT.

As DNA, the CDR3 is TGTGCCAGCAGCTTAGGGCCGGATACGCAGTATTTT. Residues: CASSLGPDTQYF. The V call is TRBV7-2, the J call TRBJ2-3, with D unclear. The length of the CDR3 is 12 residues. Looked up from germline, CDR1 is SGHTA and CDR2 is FQGNSA. The V end was cut by 1 base, the J end by 6 bases, with 5 bases between.

This chain joins TRBV2 and TRBJ2-1; D is undetermined. V was trimmed by 7 bases and J by 6 bases, leaving 7 bases between them. Germline CDR1 and CDR2: SNHLY and FYNNEI. The CDR3 contains 11 residues. The CDR3 loop is CASTGVNEQFF. CDR3 DNA sequence: TGTGCCAGCACGGGCGTCAATGAGCAGTTCTTC.

The V call is TRBV7-2, the J call TRBJ2-7, with TRBD2 matching 8 bases. V trimming: 5 bases; J trimming: 5 bases; junction bases outside the gene matches: 8. The CDR3 spans 14 residues. CDR1 and CDR2 (germline): SGHTA, FQGNSA. CDR3 amino acids: CASSTLAGPNEQYF. CDR3 sequence (DNA): TGTGCCAGCAGCACCTTAGCGGGACCTAACGAGCAGTACTTC.

The chain employs TRBV7-8 and TRBJ2-7; 8 bases are shared with TRBD2. The CDR3 is made up of 15 amino acids. J gave up 2 bases and V 5 bases, and 8 bases lay outside the gene matches. Germline V CDR1 and CDR2: SGHVS, FQNEAQ. CDR3 in amino acids: CASSPPKRGTYEQYF. CDR3 coding DNA: TGTGCCAGCAGCCCCCCAAAGCGGGGGACCTACGAGCAGTACTTC.

As to this clone: This same CDR3 is encoded by further DNA sequences in the sample. The genes are TRBV29-1 and TRBJ1-4, with D possibly TRBD1 on 6 matching bases. Trimming shortened V by 4 bases and J by 3 bases, and 9 bases separated the two germline ends. This CDR3 contains 13 residues. Germline CDR1 is SQVTM and CDR2 is ANQGSEA. The CDR3 coding sequence is TGCAGCGTTGTAGGGGGTCCTAATGAAAAACTGTTTTTT. Translated: CSVVGGPNEKLFF.

The gene calls are TRBV18 and TRBJ2-5; D is unresolved. The CDR3 sequence is 12 residues long. Trimming left V 4 bases short and J 5 bases short, with 8 bases between. The germline CDR1 and CDR2 sequences are KGHSH and LQKENI. CDR3 DNA sequence: TGTGCCAGCTCACTGCTACCGGAGACCCAGTACTTC. Encoded protein: CASSLLPETQYF.

V gene TRBV5-6 combines with J gene TRBJ2-5; 7 bases line up with TRBD2. The V gene's germline CDR1 is SGHDT and CDR2 YYEEEE. The CDR3 totals 15 residues. The V gene end was trimmed by 2 bases and the J gene end by 5 bases; junction bases not matched to a gene: 9. In DNA, the CDR3 is TGTGCCAGCAGCTTAAAAAAGACTAGCATGGAGACCCAGTACTTC. Translating gives CASSLKKTSMETQYF.

This clone was counted only a few times. The V and J genes are TRBV4-1 and TRBJ2-7; perhaps TRBD2 as D (5 bases). The germline V gene has CDR1 MGHRA and CDR2 YSYEKL. The CDR3 consists of 14 residues. Trimming took off 2 bases at V and 3 bases at J, with 11 bases between the two ends. The CDR3 is CASSQRDGNYEQYF. In DNA form, the CDR3 reads TGCGCCAGCAGCCAACGTGACGGGAACTACGAGCAGTACTTC.

V is TRBV7-2 and J is TRBJ2-7; D may be TRBD2 (5 bases). Trimming took off 5 bases at V and 7 bases at J, with 15 bases between the two ends. Germline values: CDR1 SGHTA, CDR2 FQGNSA. This CDR3 contains 13 residues. The CDR3 sequence is CASSTNKGGEQYF. CDR3 nucleotide sequence: TGTGCCAGCAGCACGAATAAGGGCGGGGAGCAGTACTTC.